Listed below are T cell receptor beta chains from one sample, sequenced in a study of cytomegalovirus exposure and HLA in healthy donors. Data came from immunoSEQ multiplex PCR; TCRdb stores just in-frame clones and leaves some out. The sample carries more than 95,000 clones, roughly 79% recorded once. The specimen was PBMCs. These receptors were collected from a man in his fifties or sixties in good health and CMV-seropositive. Both conserved end residues are trimmed from each CDR3.

TRBV10-1,ATSSVAAKNIQY
TRBV5-1,ASTAGLLVTDTQY
TRBV19,ASTLTGFNQPQH
TRBV28,ASSPGTGGTYEQY
TRBV5-4,ASSGAGNTIY
TRBV2,ASSETVYGYT
TRBV6-5,ASSLSGSSYEQY
TRBV4-2,ASSQDLGLADNYEQY
TRBV4-2,ASSQKQGESNQPQH
TRBV28,ASSLTQIYGYT